This T cell receptor (beta chain) came from a study of cytomegalovirus exposure and HLA in healthy donors. The table lists this clone with a count of one. Its antigen is not identified. Findings and caveats of the study: Common viral pathogens seemed to be connected with several of the most significant clusters, according to a later analysis.

The CDR3 extends over 18 amino acids. The germline V and J ends were trimmed by 1 base and 0 bases, with 16 bases remaining between them. The germline CDR1 and CDR2 sequences are SGHAT and FQNNGV. Use of 60 Vbeta and 13 Jbeta primers characterized the PCR. This table comes from immunoSEQ multiplex PCR, and its TCRdb copy is limited to in-frame clones, with some not included. This table has roughly 120,000 clones, 55% to 75% appearing once. The genes are TRBV11-2 and TRBJ1-3; D call uncertain. The specimen was PBMCs. The receptor comes from a middle-aged woman in good health and CMV-seropositive. The CDR3 here is CASSLAGEPRISGNTIYF. The CDR3 DNA reads TGTGCCAGCAGCTTAGCTGGGGAGCCGAGGATCTCTGGAAACACCATATATTTT.